The clone carrying this T cell receptor (beta chain) was recorded only once. Its antigen is unknown. Other DNA sequences of this sample code for an identical CDR3. Naive CD8 populations comprised CD45RO-negative cells positively selected for CCR7, excluding terminally differentiated effector memory CD45RA+ cells. In germline, CDR1 is SGHTA, CDR2 FQGNSA. The ends were cut back, 2 bases at V and 0 bases at J, with 8 bases in the middle. The CDR3 extends over 14 amino acids. This table comes from immunoSEQ multiplex PCR, and its TCRdb copy is limited to in-frame clones, with some not included. The sample includes roughly 2,000,000 clones, 85% to 95% of them seen just once. The sample originates from a study of shared clonotypes between healthy human individuals. Study findings and constraints: Limited genetic and exposure-history diversity came from having few donors.

The receptor was derived from a man aged 18 to 29 in good health. Some clones in this sample may be carry-over from other donors' samples. What was sequenced was naive CD8+ T cells from PBMCs. The chain uses TRBV7-2 and TRBJ2-7; D may be TRBD2 (5 bases). CDR3 in DNA: TGTGCCAGCAGCTTATCCCGGGACTCCTACGAGCAGTACTTC. This encodes CASSLSRDSYEQYF.